This TCR beta chain was sequenced for a study of siplizumab effects on memory and regulatory T cells. Comment on this clone: Antigen specificity is unknown.

Method: immunoSEQ multiplex PCR; TCRdb's copy keeps in-frame clones and lacks some. This table holds about 68,000 clones, roughly 93% found once. Notes on the study in general: Siplizumab, the agent tested, significantly reduced alloreactive sequences traceable to unstimulated CD4+ memory cells.

The V gene's germline CDR1 is SGHTA and CDR2 FQGNSA. The CDR3 spans 18 residues. V was trimmed by 5 bases and J by 4 bases, leaving 23 bases between them. Material: CD8+ T cells sorted from blood. The rearrangement joins TRBV7-2 to TRBJ1-4; D is uncertain. This clonotype originated in a human donor in good health. The CDR3 reads CASSLPGASRNFNEKLFF. The DNA of the CDR3 is TGTGCCAGCAGCCTCCCCGGCGCGTCCAGAAACTTTAATGAAAAACTGTTTTTT.